This T cell receptor beta chain was identified in a study of vaccination and CD4 T cells after COVID-19. This clonotype has just a few counts. Its antigen is still unknown. Treatment given: approximately nine-day PBMC culture with coronavirus spike peptide pools or control peptides (ViraFEST assay). Sequencing of cultured CD4+ T cell DNA used the Oncomine TCR Beta short-read assay. TCRdb ran MiXCR on the PCR reads and lists one entry per CDR3 protein. The table includes 13,000 or so distinct CDR3 sequences, about 40% detected once. Deletions cut 0 bases from V and 8 bases from J, with 16 bases between. Germline values: CDR1 SQVTM, CDR2 ANQGSEA. This CDR3 comprises 14 residues.

This chain joins TRBV29-1 and TRBJ1-2; possible D gene TRBD1, 5 bases. This receptor was taken from a human donor who had recovered from COVID-19. Material: CD4+ T cells from blood, cultured in vitro. The CDR3 loop is CSVEDRMGTQGYTF. The CDR3 nucleotides are TGCAGCGTTGAAGATAGAATGGGGACGCAAGGCTACACCTTC.